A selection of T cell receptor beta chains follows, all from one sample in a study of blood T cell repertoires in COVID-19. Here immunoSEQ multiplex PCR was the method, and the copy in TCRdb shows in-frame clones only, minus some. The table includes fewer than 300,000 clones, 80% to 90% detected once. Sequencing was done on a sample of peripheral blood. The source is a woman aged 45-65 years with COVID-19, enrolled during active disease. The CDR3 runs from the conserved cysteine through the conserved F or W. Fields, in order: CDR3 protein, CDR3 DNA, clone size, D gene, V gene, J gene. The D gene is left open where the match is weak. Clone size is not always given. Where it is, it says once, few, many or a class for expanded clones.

CASSVALATEQYF	TGTGCCAGCAGCGTAGCACTAGCTACTGAGCAGTACTTC	.	.	TRBV9	TRBJ2-7
CASSNEGEHHEQFF	TGCGCCAGCTCTAATGAGGGAGAACACCATGAGCAGTTCTTC	few	.	TRBV5-1	TRBJ2-1
CASTGGVGQSPTDTQYF	TGCGCCAGTACCGGGGGGGTCGGACAGAGCCCCACAGATACGCAGTATTTT	.	TRBD2	TRBV5-1	TRBJ2-3
CASSTQGEQYF	TGTGCCAGCAGTACACAGGGCGAGCAGTACTTC	.	.	TRBV2	TRBJ2-7
CASTLTGEVSEAFF	TGTGCCAGCACCCTGACAGGGGAGGTATCTGAAGCTTTCTTT	.	TRBD1	TRBV6-5	TRBJ1-1
CASSLKTGHNPYEQYF	TGTGCCAGCAGCCTCAAAACAGGACACAATCCCTACGAGCAGTACTTC	once	.	TRBV7-6	TRBJ2-7
CASSLPGQTPFYGYTF	TGTGCCAGCAGCTTACCGGGACAGACCCCTTTCTATGGCTACACCTTC	.	TRBD1	TRBV5-8	TRBJ1-2
CAWSAFSEIYTGELFF	TGTGCCTGGAGTGCCTTTAGTGAGATTTACACCGGGGAGCTGTTTTTT	.	.	TRBV30	TRBJ2-2
CASSRAGATGDTQYF	TGTGCCAGCAGCCGTGCGGGAGCCACTGGGGATACGCAGTATTTT	.	TRBD2	TRBV3-1/TRBV3-2	TRBJ2-3
CASSLVSIGGELFF	TGTGCCAGCAGCTTGGTATCGATCGGCGGGGAGCTGTTTTTT	.	.	TRBV7-2	TRBJ2-2
CSATTGYGYTF	TGCAGTGCTACGACAGGATATGGCTACACCTTC	.	.	TRBV20-1	TRBJ1-2
CASSSTGGEQYF	TGTGCCAGCAGCTCCACTGGTGGCGAGCAGTACTTC	.	.	TRBV6-5	TRBJ2-7
CASSLSGSSNEQFF	TGTGCCAGTAGTCTAAGCGGGAGCAGCAATGAGCAGTTCTTC	.	TRBD2	TRBV19	TRBJ2-1
CASSFRGTDTQYF	TGTGCCAGCAGCTTTCGGGGCACAGATACGCAGTATTTT	.	.	TRBV7-9	TRBJ2-3
CASSRRLLAGGYNEQFF	TGTGCCAGCAGCCGCAGATTACTAGCGGGGGGCTACAATGAGCAGTTCTTC	.	TRBD2	TRBV3-1/TRBV3-2	TRBJ2-1
CASTGTEYNEQFF	TGTGCCAGCACTGGGACTGAGTACAATGAGCAGTTCTTC	.	.	TRBV2	TRBJ2-1
CASSLDDKWIREQYF	TGTGCCAGCAGCTTAGACGACAAGTGGATCCGGGAGCAGTACTTC	.	.	TRBV7-6	TRBJ2-7
CAISDQRQGATAFF	TGTGCCATCAGTGACCAAAGACAGGGGGCAACCGCTTTCTTT	.	TRBD1	TRBV10-3	TRBJ1-1
CASSLHQETQYF	TGTGCCAGCAGCCTTCACCAAGAGACCCAGTACTTC	.	.	TRBV7-9	TRBJ2-5
CASSPFRGSTYNEQFF	TGTGCCAGCAGCCCCTTTCGAGGGAGTACCTACAATGAGCAGTTCTTC	.	.	TRBV11-3	TRBJ2-1
CASSTGIQEKLFF	TGCGCCAGCAGCACCGGTATACAGGAAAAACTGTTTTTT	.	.	TRBV5-1	TRBJ1-4
CASSPGQGLNTEAFF	TGCGCCAGCAGCCCTGGACAGGGTTTGAACACTGAAGCTTTCTTT	once	TRBD1	TRBV5-1	TRBJ1-1
CASTDRGGGLNTEAFF	TGTGCCAGCACCGACCGGGGAGGGGGATTGAACACTGAAGCTTTCTTT	.	.	TRBV6-6	TRBJ1-1
CASSLRGTGVSGNTIYF	TGTGCCAGCAGCCTAAGAGGGACAGGGGTCTCTGGAAACACCATATATTTT	.	TRBD1	TRBV3-1/TRBV3-2	TRBJ1-3
CASSLFGSGGETQYF	TGTGCCAGCAGCTTATTTGGGTCGGGGGGTGAGACCCAGTACTTC	once	TRBD2	TRBV11-3	TRBJ2-5
CASSFGDNTGELFF	TGTGCCAGCAGCTTTGGAGATAACACCGGGGAGCTGTTTTTT	.	.	TRBV11-2	TRBJ2-2
CASSSDRRSSYEQYF	TGTGCCAGCAGTTCCGACAGGCGGAGCTCCTACGAGCAGTACTTC	.	.	TRBV6-5	TRBJ2-7
CSVGGVRNYGYTF	TGCAGCGTTGGGGGGGTCAGAAACTATGGCTACACCTTC	.	.	TRBV29-1	TRBJ1-2
CATDQANGNTIYF	TGTGCCACAGATCAGGCGAATGGAAACACCATATATTTT	.	.	TRBV12-3/TRBV12-4	TRBJ1-3
CASSLNRGYEQYF	TGTGCCAGCAGCTTGAACAGGGGCTACGAGCAGTACTTC	few	TRBD1	TRBV7-2	TRBJ2-7
CSVEDRGTQYF	TGCAGCGTTGAAGATCGGGGGACCCAGTACTTC	.	.	TRBV29-1	TRBJ2-5
CASFPPGARGFYGYTF	TGTGCCAGCTTCCCGCCAGGCGCGAGGGGGTTCTATGGCTACACCTTC	.	.	TRBV18	TRBJ1-2
CASSQHVGQPQHF	TGCGCCAGCAGCCAACACGTCGGGCAGCCCCAGCATTTT	.	.	TRBV4-1	TRBJ1-5
CASSATGGAFNEQFF	TGTGCCAGCTCGGCGACAGGGGGCGCATTTAATGAGCAGTTCTTC	.	TRBD1	TRBV18	TRBJ2-1
CASSGLGGRSTDTQYF	TGTGCCAGCAGTGGACTTGGTGGGAGAAGCACAGATACGCAGTATTTT	.	.	TRBV2	TRBJ2-3
CASSRDGGQFQPQHF	TGTGCCAGCAGCAGAGACGGAGGCCAGTTCCAGCCCCAGCATTTT	.	.	TRBV6-5	TRBJ1-5
CASRSTHRGAEAFF	TGCGCCAGCAGATCTACCCACAGGGGGGCTGAAGCTTTCTTT	.	TRBD1	TRBV5-1	TRBJ1-1
CASSQKYLQDTEAFF	TGTGCCAGCAGCCAAAAATACCTACAGGACACTGAAGCTTTCTTT	.	.	TRBV3-1/TRBV3-2	TRBJ1-1
CSVYSGLGTEAFF	TGCAGCGTTTATTCAGGGTTGGGCACTGAAGCTTTCTTT	.	.	TRBV29-1	TRBJ1-1
CAISADSGGIYEQYF	TGTGCCATCAGTGCTGATAGCGGGGGGATATACGAGCAGTACTTC	.	TRBD2	TRBV10-3	TRBJ2-7
CASSPATGFILEAFF	TGTGCCAGCTCACCTGCTACAGGGTTTATCCTTGAAGCTTTCTTT	.	.	TRBV18	TRBJ1-1
CASSKQTSGSVTGELFF	TGTGCCAGCAGCAAACAGACTAGCGGGAGTGTGACCGGGGAGCTGTTTTTT	.	TRBD2	TRBV7-3	TRBJ2-2
CASSGVPGGQGDTEAFF	TGCGCCAGCAGTGGAGTACCGGGGGGGCAAGGGGACACTGAAGCTTTCTTT	.	.	TRBV10-1	TRBJ1-1
CASRSLSYYNEQFF	TGTGCCAGCAGAAGCCTATCGTACTACAATGAGCAGTTCTTC	.	.	TRBV27	TRBJ2-1
CASRGVTEAFF	TGTGCCAGTAGGGGAGTTACTGAAGCTTTCTTT	.	.	TRBV19	TRBJ1-1
CASSLATSGSADTQYF	TGTGCCAGCAGCTTAGCCACTAGCGGGAGTGCTGATACGCAGTATTTT	.	TRBD2	TRBV7-6	TRBJ2-3
CASSGGGLGTEAFF	TGTGCCAGCAGTGGAGGGGGATTGGGCACTGAAGCTTTCTTT	.	.	TRBV2	TRBJ1-1
CASRKTGGGYNSPLHF	TGTGCCAGCAGAAAAACGGGGGGCGGCTATAATTCACCCCTCCACTTT	.	.	TRBV7-9	TRBJ1-6
CASSPMTGGDTEAFF	TGTGCCAGCTCACCGATGACAGGGGGAGACACTGAAGCCTTCTTT	.	TRBD1	TRBV18	TRBJ1-1
CASSLTVAGVGHEQYF	TGTGCCAGTAGTCTAACTGTAGCGGGAGTCGGCCACGAGCAGTACTTC	.	TRBD2	TRBV19	TRBJ2-7
CASSLSGRANTQYF	TGTGCCAGTAGTTTAAGCGGGAGAGCTAATACGCAGTATTTT	.	TRBD2	TRBV19	TRBJ2-3
CASSQVSVAGELDTQYF	TGCGCCAGCAGCCAAGTAAGCGTAGCGGGAGAACTAGATACGCAGTATTTT	.	TRBD2	TRBV4-3	TRBJ2-3
CASTTSVINADTQYF	TGTGCCAGCACCACCAGCGTGATCAATGCAGATACGCAGTATTTT	.	.	TRBV27	TRBJ2-3